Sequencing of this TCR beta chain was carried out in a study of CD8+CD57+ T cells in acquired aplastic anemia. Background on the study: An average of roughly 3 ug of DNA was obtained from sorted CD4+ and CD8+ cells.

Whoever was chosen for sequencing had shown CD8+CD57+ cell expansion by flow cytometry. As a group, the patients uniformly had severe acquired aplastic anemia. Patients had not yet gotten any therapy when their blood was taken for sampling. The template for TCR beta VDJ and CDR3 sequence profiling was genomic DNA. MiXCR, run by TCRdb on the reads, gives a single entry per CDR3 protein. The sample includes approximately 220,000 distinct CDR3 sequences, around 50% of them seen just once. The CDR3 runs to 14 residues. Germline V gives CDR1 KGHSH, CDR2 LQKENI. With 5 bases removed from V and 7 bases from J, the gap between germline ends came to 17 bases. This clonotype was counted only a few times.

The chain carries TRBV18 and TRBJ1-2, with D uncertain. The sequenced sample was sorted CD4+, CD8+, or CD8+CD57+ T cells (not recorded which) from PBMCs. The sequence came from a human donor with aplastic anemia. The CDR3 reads CASSESEKTGGYTF. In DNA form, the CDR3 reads TGTGCCAGCTCAGAATCGGAGAAGACTGGTGGCTACACCTTC.